What follows are 9 T cell receptor beta chains derived from one specimen sequenced in a study of T-cell memory formation after mild COVID-19. From the 5' RACE reads, TCRdb called clonotypes with MiXCR, one entry per CDR3 protein. Among about 45,000 distinct CDR3 sequences listed, 6% to 9.5% were seen once. Source material: PBMCs or a T cell subset sorted from them (not recorded which). The receptors shown here come from a man between 18 and 29 years old who had mild COVID-19 (a few samples of this study predate the infection). Cell type and time point are not known.

The gene calls are TRBV5-4 and TRBJ2-3; 9 nucleotides agree with TRBD1. The CDR3 has 15 residues. Trimming at V came to 5 bases and at J to 6 bases, leaving 10 bases not matched to a gene. In germline, CDR1 is SGHNT, CDR2 YYREEE (reference sequence). For the CDR3, the DNA is TGTGCCAGCAGGGCCGGGACAGGGAGTAAGGATACGCAGTATTTT. Encoded protein: CASRAGTGSKDTQYF.

This clonotype was seen a handful of times. The chain combines TRBV5-1 with TRBJ2-6; 7 nucleotides align to TRBD1. CDR1 and CDR2 from the germline V gene are SGHRS and YFSETQ. The CDR3 totals 17 residues. The V segment lost 2 bases and the J segment 1 base; nucleotides outside the gene matches: 6. The chain's CDR3 is CASSLMGQLSGANVLTF. The CDR3 coding sequence is TGCGCCAGCAGCTTAATGGGACAGCTATCTGGGGCCAACGTCCTGACTTTC.

Points on this clonotype: Just one base apart from a much larger clone, this may be a read error. This CDR3 is CASSLERLAGEGNEQFF. As DNA, the CDR3 is TGTGCCAGCAGCTTAGAACGACTAGCGGGGGAAGGCAATGAGCAGTTCTTC. This chain uses TRBV13 with TRBJ2-1; 12 bases are a match to TRBD2. This CDR3 contains 17 residues. With 1 base clipped from V and 6 bases from J, the junction kept 7 bases outside the gene matches. Germline V CDR1 and CDR2: PRHDT, FYEKMQ (reference sequence).

This clonotype has just a few counts. V is TRBV10-3 and J is TRBJ1-4; a possible D gene is TRBD1 (6 bases). CDR3 length: 13 amino acids. V was clipped by 5 bases and J by 8 bases, with 12 bases between them. Per germline, CDR1 ENHRY and CDR2 SYGVKD. The DNA for the CDR3 is TGTGCCATCAGTCTGGGGGCGGGAGAAAAACTGTTTTTT. Translating gives CAISLGAGEKLFF.

This clonotype was observed a handful of times. The chain uses TRBV5-1 and TRBJ2-4; 8 positions match TRBD1. CDR1 and CDR2 from the germline V gene are SGHRS and YFSETQ. The CDR3 loop spans 15 amino acids. V shed 4 bases and J 6 bases; nucleotides not matched to a gene: 9. Here the CDR3 reads CASSPGQAGLNIQYF. CDR3 nucleotide sequence: TGCGCCAGCAGCCCGGGACAGGCTGGATTAAACATTCAGTACTTC.

The rearrangement joins TRBV5-1 to TRBJ2-3; the D is unclear. Trimming took 4 bases from V and 6 from J, leaving 12 bases between them. The CDR3 covers 13 residues. In germline, CDR1 is SGHRS, CDR2 YFSETQ. The CDR3 DNA reads as TGCGCCAGCAGCCCCCAGCCACCCGATACGCAGTATTTT. Protein product: CASSPQPPDTQYF. Full variable domain (rest looked up from reference TRBV5-1 and TRBJ2-3): KAGVTQTPRYLIKTRGQQVTLSCSPISGHRSVSWYQQTPGQGLQFLFEYFSETQRNKGNFPGRFSGRQFSNSRSEMNVSTLELGDSALYLCASSPQPPDTQYFGPGTRLTVL.

This clonotype was detected a few times. J is TRBJ1-4 and V is TRBV18; maybe TRBD1 (5 bases). V was trimmed by 3 bases and J by 8 bases, leaving 16 bases between them. This CDR3 is built from 15 residues. Germline values: CDR1 KGHSH, CDR2 LQKENI. The CDR3 sequence is CASSPKRDVGEKLFF. Here the CDR3 DNA reads TGTGCCAGCTCACCGAAACGGGACGTCGGAGAAAAACTGTTTTTT.

Only a few counts were recorded for this clonotype. This chain links TRBV6-6 with TRBJ2-5; TRBD1 is a possible D gene (6 bases). CDR3 length equals 17 residues. Trimming pared 6 bases from V and 3 bases from J, leaving 23 bases between. In germline, CDR1 is MNHNY, CDR2 SVGAGI (reference sequence). The CDR3, as DNA: TGTGCCAGCAGACCACGTGACAGGCTATTAGGCGAAGAGACCCAGTACTTC. Amino acid sequence: CASRPRDRLLGEETQYF.

This clonotype was seen only a few times. The CDR3 here is CASSPSRSSTDTQYF. The DNA for the CDR3 is TGTGCCAGCTCCCCCTCCAGGTCTAGCACAGATACGCAGTATTTT. The chain has TRBV18 and TRBJ2-3; D is unresolved. From germline, CDR1 is KGHSH and CDR2 LQKENI. The length of the CDR3 is 15 residues. V was clipped by 6 bases and J by 0 bases, with 13 bases between them.